This T cell receptor beta chain appears in the sequencing data of a study of T cells in Graves' hyperthyroidism and ophthalmopathy. Study context: Peripheral blood draws took place at initial diagnosis, ahead of any treatment.

CDR1 and CDR2 from the germline V gene are SGDLS and YYNGEE. After removal of 3 bases from V and 5 bases from J, the junction contained 4 bases not matched to a gene. This CDR3 contains 15 residues. TCR beta CDR3 regions were amplified from RNA transcripts. The HTBI primer set served for first-round RT-PCR of the TCR CDR3. Using its own MiXCR run on the multiplex PCR reads, TCRdb lists one record per CDR3 protein. Of 45,000 to 75,000 distinct CDR3 sequences in the sample, roughly 50% are singletons; the top ten hold over 10%. Ophthalmopathy in the patients scored at least 3 on Clinical Activity Score and at least 4 on NOSPECS grade, lasting under 3 months. This sample holds PBMCs from roughly 10 ml fresh peripheral blood. With respect to this clonotype: Being one base from a much bigger clone, this may be a read error.

The specimen was blood. The chain has TRBV9 and TRBJ2-5, with TRBD2 identical over 13 bases. The source is a woman aged 25 to 39 with Graves' ophthalmopathy. In DNA, the CDR3 is TGTGCCAGCAGCGGGACTAGCGGGAGAGTGGAGACCCAGTACTTC. It encodes CASSGTSGRVETQYF.